This TCR beta chain was recovered during a study of CD8+CD57+ T cells in acquired aplastic anemia. Across the study: The study obtained an average of around 2.9 ug of DNA from sorted CD4+ and CD8+ cells. The study obtained 9 million to 13 million reads on average for CD4+ cells from healthy donors. Study results and limitations: CD8+ Simpson's diversity in patients was not significantly different from that in controls. Overlapping CD8+ CDR3 repertoires of patients and controls contained some 27 shared sequences.

The CDR3 has 12 residues. V dropped 5 bases and J dropped 7 bases, with 9 bases sitting between them. Germline V lookup: CDR1 MDHEN, CDR2 SYDVKM. This clonotype showed up many times. Its antigen is currently unknown. Both TCR beta VDJ combination and CDR3 sequence profiling were carried out. Genomic DNA was the template for this profiling. Using its own MiXCR run on the reads, TCRdb lists one record per CDR3 protein. The sample records about 140,000 distinct CDR3 sequences, roughly two fifths being singletons. Sequenced: sorted CD4+, CD8+, or CD8+CD57+ T cells (not recorded which) from PBMCs. The chain combines TRBV28 with TRBJ2-1; unclear D gene. This clonotype was sampled from a human donor in good health, serving as a control. CDR3 nucleotides: TGTGCCAGCAGTCCAGAAGGAAATGAGCAGTTCTTC. Its translation is CASSPEGNEQFF. Filled out from reference TRBV28 and TRBJ2-1, the complete variable domain reads DVKVTQSSRYLVKRTGEKVFLECVQDMDHENMFWYRQDPGLGLRLIYFSYDVKMKEKGDIPEGYSVSREKKERFSLILESASTNQTSMYLCASSPEGNEQFFGPGTRLTVL.